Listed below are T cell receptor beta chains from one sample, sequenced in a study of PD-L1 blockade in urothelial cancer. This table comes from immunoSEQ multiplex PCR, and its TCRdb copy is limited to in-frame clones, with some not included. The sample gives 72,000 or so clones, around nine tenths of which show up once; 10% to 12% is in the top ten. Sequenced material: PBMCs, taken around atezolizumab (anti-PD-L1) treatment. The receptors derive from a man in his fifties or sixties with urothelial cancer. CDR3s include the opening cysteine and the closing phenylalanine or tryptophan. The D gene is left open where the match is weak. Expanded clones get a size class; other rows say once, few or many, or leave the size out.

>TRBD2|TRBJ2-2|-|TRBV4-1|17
CASSQAVAGGRGGELFF
TGCGCCAGCAGCCAAGCGGTAGCGGGAGGCCGGGGCGGGGAGCTGTTTTTT
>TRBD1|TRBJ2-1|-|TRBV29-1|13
CSFRTGPEYEQFF
TGCAGCTTCAGGACAGGACCGGAGTATGAGCAGTTCTTC
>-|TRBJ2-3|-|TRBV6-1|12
CASRLREDTQYF
TGTGCCAGCAGGCTAAGAGAGGATACGCAGTATTTT
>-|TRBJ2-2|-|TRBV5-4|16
CASSLSPGGDNRELFF
TGTGCCAGCAGCTTGTCTCCCGGGGGAGATAACAGGGAGCTGTTTTTT
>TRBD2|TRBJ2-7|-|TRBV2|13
CASSVRGGYEQYF
TGTGCCAGCAGTGTTCGGGGGGGCTACGAGCAGTACTTC
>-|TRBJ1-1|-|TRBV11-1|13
CASSLALQNEAFF
TGTGCCAGCAGCTTAGCGTTGCAGAACGAAGCTTTCTTT
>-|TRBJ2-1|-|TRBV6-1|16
CASSDEGRAPGDEQFF
TGTGCCAGCAGTGATGAGGGGAGGGCCCCAGGGGATGAGCAGTTCTTC
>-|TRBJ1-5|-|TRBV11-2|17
CASSLVRGGVGNQPQHF
TGTGCCAGCAGCTTAGTTCGCGGGGGAGTAGGCAATCAGCCCCAGCATTTT
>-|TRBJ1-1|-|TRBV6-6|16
CASSYPLSTGLTEAFF
TGTGCCAGCAGTTACCCCCTTTCGACAGGTTTAACTGAAGCTTTCTTT
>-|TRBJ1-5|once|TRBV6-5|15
CASSYSGHGNQPQHF
TGTGCCAGCAGTTACTCAGGACATGGCAATCAGCCCCAGCATTTT
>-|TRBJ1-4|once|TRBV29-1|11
CSVALNEKLFF
TGCAGCGTTGCCCTTAATGAAAAACTGTTTTTT
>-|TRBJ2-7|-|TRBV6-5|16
CASSFLPGTKNYEQYF
TGTGCCAGCAGTTTCCTGCCCGGGACAAAAAACTACGAGCAGTACTTC